This is a list of T cell receptor beta chains from one sample in a study of PD-1 blockade in mismatch repair-deficient tumors. Measured with immunoSEQ multiplex PCR; TCRdb has only the in-frame clones, and not every one. This sample has tens of thousands of clones, with approximately 81% found just once. The sequences come from peripheral blood, collected 12 weeks after starting pembrolizumab. The receptors were gathered from an adult with mismatch repair-deficient cancer. Both conserved end residues are part of each CDR3. A D gene is named only where the DNA matches it firmly. Part of the rows lack a size; the others show once, few, many or a class for expanded clones.

>TRBV5-6|NA|TRBJ2-7|few
TGTGCCAGCAGCTTGGGGGGGCAGTCCTACGAGCAGTACTTC
CASSLGGQSYEQYF
>TRBV10-3|NA|TRBJ2-1|NA
TGTGCCATCAGTGGTGGGGAGGAGCAGTTCTTC
CAISGGEEQFF
>TRBV7-9|NA|TRBJ2-1|NA
TGTGCCAGCAGCTTGTCAAGAGGCGGGATCTACAATGAGCAGTTCTTC
CASSLSRGGIYNEQFF
>TRBV27|NA|TRBJ1-1|NA
TGTGCCAGCGGGGCAATGAACACTGAAGCTTTCTTT
CASGAMNTEAFF
>TRBV6-5|NA|TRBJ1-5|NA
TGTGCCAGCAGCATACATGAGAAACAGCCCCAGCATTTT
CASSIHEKQPQHF
>TRBV5-4|NA|TRBJ1-2|NA
TGTGCCAGCCCGAGCGGGGTCGGCGGCTACACCTTC
CASPSGVGGYTF
>TRBV19|NA|TRBJ1-5|few
TGTGCCAGTAGTATAGGGGGGAGTCAGCCCCAGCATTTT
CASSIGGSQPQHF
>TRBV5-6|NA|TRBJ1-3|once
TGTGCCAGCAGCTTACCAAGAAGGGGCGCGAGCTCTGGAAACACCATATATTTT
CASSLPRRGASSGNTIYF
>TRBV11-1|NA|TRBJ2-6|NA
TGTGCCAGCAGCAACTCTGGGGCCAACGTCCTGACTTTC
CASSNSGANVLTF
>TRBV2|NA|TRBJ1-2|NA
TGTGCCAGCAGTGAAGGCCAGAGAGGCTACACCTTC
CASSEGQRGYTF
>TRBV6-1|NA|TRBJ1-4|NA
TGTGCCACACAGAGTAATGAAAAACTGTTTTTT
CATQSNEKLFF
>TRBV7-9|TRBD2|TRBJ2-7|few
TGTGCCAGCAGCCCGACTAGCGGGAGAGTTTTCGAGCAGTACTTC
CASSPTSGRVFEQYF
>TRBV7-3|TRBD1|TRBJ2-1|NA
TGTGCCAGCAGCCTGGGACAGGGCCCTTACAATGAGCAGTTCTTC
CASSLGQGPYNEQFF
>TRBV7-8|NA|TRBJ2-1|NA
TGTGCCGTTCCAGAGGGGGGGTCTTCCTACAATGAGCAGTTCTTC
CAVPEGGSSYNEQFF
>TRBV19|NA|TRBJ2-3|NA
TGTGCCTCTGCCCATGGCAGGGGAGGCGTCTCAGATACGCAGTATTTT
CASAHGRGGVSDTQYF
>TRBV5-1|TRBD2|TRBJ2-3|NA
TGCGCCAGCAGCCTAAACCTAGCGGGGCCCACAGATACGCAGTATTTT
CASSLNLAGPTDTQYF